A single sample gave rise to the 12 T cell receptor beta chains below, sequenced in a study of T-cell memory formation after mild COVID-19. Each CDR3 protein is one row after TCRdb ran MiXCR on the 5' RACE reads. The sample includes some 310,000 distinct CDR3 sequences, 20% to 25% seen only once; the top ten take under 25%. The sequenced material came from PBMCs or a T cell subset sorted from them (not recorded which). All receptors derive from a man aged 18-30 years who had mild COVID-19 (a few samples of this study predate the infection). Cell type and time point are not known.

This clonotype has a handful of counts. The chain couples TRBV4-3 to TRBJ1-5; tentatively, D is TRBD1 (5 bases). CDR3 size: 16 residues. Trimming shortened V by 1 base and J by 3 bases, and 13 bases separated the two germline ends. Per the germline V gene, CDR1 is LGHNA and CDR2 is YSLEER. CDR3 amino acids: CASSQGRGPNNQPQHF. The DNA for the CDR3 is TGCGCCAGCAGCCAAGGGCGGGGCCCGAACAATCAGCCCCAGCATTTT.

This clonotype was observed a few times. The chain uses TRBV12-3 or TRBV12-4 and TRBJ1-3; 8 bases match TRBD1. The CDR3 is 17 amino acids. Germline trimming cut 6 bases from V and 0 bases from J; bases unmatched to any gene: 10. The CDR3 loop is CASSTGTGLSSGNTIYF. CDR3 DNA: TGTGCCAGCAGCACCGGGACAGGACTTTCCTCTGGAAACACCATATATTTT.

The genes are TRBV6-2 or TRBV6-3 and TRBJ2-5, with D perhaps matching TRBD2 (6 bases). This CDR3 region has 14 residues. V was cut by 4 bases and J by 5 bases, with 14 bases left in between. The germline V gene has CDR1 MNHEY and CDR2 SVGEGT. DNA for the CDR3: TGTGCCAGCAGTTCAAAACCGGAGGGGGAGACCCAGTACTTC. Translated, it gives CASSSKPEGETQYF.

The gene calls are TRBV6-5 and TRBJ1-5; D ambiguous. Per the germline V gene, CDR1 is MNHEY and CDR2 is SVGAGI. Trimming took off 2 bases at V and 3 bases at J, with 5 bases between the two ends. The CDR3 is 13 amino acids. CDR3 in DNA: TGTGCCAGCAGTTACGGTAACAATCAGCCCCAGCATTTT. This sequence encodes CASSYGNNQPQHF.

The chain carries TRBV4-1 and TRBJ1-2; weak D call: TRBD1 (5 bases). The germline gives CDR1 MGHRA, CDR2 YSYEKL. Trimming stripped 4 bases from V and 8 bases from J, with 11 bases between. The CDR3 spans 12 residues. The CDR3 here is CASSRPGRGYTF. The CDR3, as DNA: TGCGCCAGCAGCCGGCCAGGGCGCGGCTACACCTTC.

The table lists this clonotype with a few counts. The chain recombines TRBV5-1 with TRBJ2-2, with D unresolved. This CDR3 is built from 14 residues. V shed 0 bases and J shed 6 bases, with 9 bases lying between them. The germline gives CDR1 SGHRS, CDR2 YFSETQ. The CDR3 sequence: CASSLGLTAGELFF. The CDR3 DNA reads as TGCGCCAGCAGCTTGGGGCTAACGGCCGGGGAGCTGTTTTTT.

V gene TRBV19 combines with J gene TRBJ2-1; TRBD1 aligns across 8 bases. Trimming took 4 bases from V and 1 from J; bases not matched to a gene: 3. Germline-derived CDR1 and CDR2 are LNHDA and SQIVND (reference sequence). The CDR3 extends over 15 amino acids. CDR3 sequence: CASSRTGFSYNEQFF. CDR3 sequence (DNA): TGTGCCAGTAGTAGGACAGGGTTTTCCTACAATGAGCAGTTCTTC.

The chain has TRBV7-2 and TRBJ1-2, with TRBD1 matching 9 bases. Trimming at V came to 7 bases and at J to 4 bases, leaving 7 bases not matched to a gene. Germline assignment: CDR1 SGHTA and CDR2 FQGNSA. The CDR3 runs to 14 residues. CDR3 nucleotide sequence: TGTGCCAGCATCCTTACAGGGGGCGGCTATGGCTACACCTTC. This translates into CASILTGGGYGYTF.

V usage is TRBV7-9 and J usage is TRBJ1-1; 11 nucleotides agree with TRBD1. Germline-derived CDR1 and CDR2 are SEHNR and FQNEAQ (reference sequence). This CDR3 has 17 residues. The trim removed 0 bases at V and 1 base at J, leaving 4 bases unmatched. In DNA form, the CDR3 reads TGTGCCAGCAGCTTAGCCTCTGGGACAGGGGGGAACACTGAAGCTTTCTTT. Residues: CASSLASGTGGNTEAFF.

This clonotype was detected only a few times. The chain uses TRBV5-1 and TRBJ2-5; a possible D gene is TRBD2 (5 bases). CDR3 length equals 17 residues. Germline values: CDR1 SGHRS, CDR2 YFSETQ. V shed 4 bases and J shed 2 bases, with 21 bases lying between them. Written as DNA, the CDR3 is TGCGCCAGCAGCAACACGTACTGGAGACTAACGCAAGAGACCCAGTACTTC. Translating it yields CASSNTYWRLTQETQYF.

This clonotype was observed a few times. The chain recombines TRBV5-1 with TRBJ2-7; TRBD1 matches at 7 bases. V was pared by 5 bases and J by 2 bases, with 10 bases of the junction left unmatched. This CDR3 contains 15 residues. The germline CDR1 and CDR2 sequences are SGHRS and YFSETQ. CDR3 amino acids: CASSRARDSPYEQYF. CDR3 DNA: TGCGCCAGCAGTCGGGCTCGGGACAGTCCCTACGAGCAGTACTTC. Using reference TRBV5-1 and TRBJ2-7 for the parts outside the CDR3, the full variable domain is KAGVTQTPRYLIKTRGQQVTLSCSPISGHRSVSWYQQTPGQGLQFLFEYFSETQRNKGNFPGRFSGRQFSNSRSEMNVSTLELGDSALYLCASSRARDSPYEQYFGPGTRLTVT.

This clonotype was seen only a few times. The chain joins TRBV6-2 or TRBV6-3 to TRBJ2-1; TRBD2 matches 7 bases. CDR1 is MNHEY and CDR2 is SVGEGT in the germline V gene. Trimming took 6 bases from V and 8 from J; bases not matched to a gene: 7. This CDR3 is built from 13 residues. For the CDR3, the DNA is TGTGCCAGCAGCGGCGAGCGGGGCGATGAGCAGTTCTTC. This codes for CASSGERGDEQFF.